This T cell receptor (beta chain) derives from a study of beta chain features in type 1 diabetes. This clone was observed a few times. Its antigen is still unknown. A sort by CD45RO/CCR7/CD25/CD127/CD95/CD27 yielded CD4+ naive, central memory, regulatory and stem cell-like memory cells. What was sequenced were expressed TCRB transcripts, since all of the isolated RNA had been reverse transcribed. Repertoires were generated with immunoSEQ multiplex PCR, while TCRdb's copy carries only in-frame clones and drops some. The sample includes about 450,000 clones, 10% to 12% seen only once; the top ten take less than 0.06%. Study results and limitations: All four CD4+ subsets of Type 1 diabetes patients contained TCRB CDR3s that were moderately but significantly shorter.

The CDR3 runs 14 residues. Looked up from germline, CDR1 is SGHNT and CDR2 is YYREEE (reference sequence). The trim removed 10 bases at V and 2 bases at J, leaving 9 bases unmatched. This clonotype was obtained from a woman aged 18 to 35 in good health. V is TRBV5-4 and J is TRBJ2-3; 8 nucleotides match TRBD1. The material sequenced was naive CD4+ T cells from blood. This chain's CDR3 is CAGRQGTHTDTQYF. DNA for the CDR3: TGTGCCGGTCGACAGGGGACCCACACAGATACGCAGTATTTT.